Described below is a single T cell receptor beta chain sequence and its context. These data originate in a study of T cells in Graves' hyperthyroidism and ophthalmopathy. Germline CDR1 reads ENHRY; CDR2 reads SYGVKD. V trimming: 7 bases; J trimming: 6 bases; junction bases outside the gene matches: 14. This CDR3 is 16 amino acids long. Using RNA transcripts as the source, TCR beta CDR3 regions were amplified. HTBI primers were the set used in a first-round RT-PCR of the TCR CDR3. TCRdb fed the multiplex PCR reads into MiXCR, producing one record per CDR3 protein. The table has approximately 490,000 distinct CDR3 sequences, 20% to 25% seen once.

V usage is TRBV10-3 and J usage is TRBJ2-3; 9 bases are shared with TRBD2. The receptor was derived from a woman aged 65 to 85 with Graves' ophthalmopathy. The sample comprised blood. The CDR3 here is CAINQGLGTSSDTQYF. In nucleotides, the CDR3 is TGTGCCATCAACCAGGGCCTTGGGACTAGCTCGGATACGCAGTATTTT.